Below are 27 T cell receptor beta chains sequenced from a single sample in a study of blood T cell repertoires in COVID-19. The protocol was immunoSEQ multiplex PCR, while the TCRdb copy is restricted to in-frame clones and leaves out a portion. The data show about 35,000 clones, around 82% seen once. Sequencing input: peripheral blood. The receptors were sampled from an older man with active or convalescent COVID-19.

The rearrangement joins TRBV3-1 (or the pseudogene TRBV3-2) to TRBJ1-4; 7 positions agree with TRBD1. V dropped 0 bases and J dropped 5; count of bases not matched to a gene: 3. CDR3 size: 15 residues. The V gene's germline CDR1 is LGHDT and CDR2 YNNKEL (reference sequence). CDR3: CASSQESRGNEKLFF. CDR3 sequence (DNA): TGTGCCAGCAGCCAAGAGAGCAGGGGGAATGAAAAACTGTTTTTT.

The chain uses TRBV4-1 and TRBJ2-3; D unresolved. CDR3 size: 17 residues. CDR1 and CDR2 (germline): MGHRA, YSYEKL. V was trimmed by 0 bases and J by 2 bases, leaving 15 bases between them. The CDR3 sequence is CASSQDVAETVTDTQYF. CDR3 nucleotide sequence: TGCGCCAGCAGCCAAGATGTGGCCGAAACCGTCACAGATACGCAGTATTTT.

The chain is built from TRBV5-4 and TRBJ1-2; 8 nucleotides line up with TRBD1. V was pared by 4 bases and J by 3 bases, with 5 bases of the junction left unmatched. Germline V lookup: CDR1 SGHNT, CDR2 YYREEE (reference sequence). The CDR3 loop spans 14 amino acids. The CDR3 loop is CASSPGQADYGYTF. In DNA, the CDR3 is TGTGCCAGCAGCCCGGGACAGGCAGACTATGGCTACACCTTC.

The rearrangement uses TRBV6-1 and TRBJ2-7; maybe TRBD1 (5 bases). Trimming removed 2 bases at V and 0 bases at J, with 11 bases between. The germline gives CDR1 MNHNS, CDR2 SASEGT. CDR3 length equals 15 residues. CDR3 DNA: TGTGCCAGCAGTGAAATACCAGGGTCCTCCTACGAGCAGTACTTC. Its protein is CASSEIPGSSYEQYF.

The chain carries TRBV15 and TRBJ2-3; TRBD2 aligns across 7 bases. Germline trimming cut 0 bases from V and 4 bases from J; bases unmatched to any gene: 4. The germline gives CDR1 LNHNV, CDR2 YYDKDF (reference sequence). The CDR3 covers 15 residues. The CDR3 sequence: CATSREGGWADTQYF. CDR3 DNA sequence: TGTGCCACCAGCAGAGAGGGAGGGTGGGCAGATACGCAGTATTTT. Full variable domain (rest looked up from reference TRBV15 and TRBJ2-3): DAMVIQNPRYQVTQFGKPVTLSCSQTLNHNVMYWYQQKSSQAPKLLFHYYDKDFNNEADTPDNFQSRRPNTSFCFLDIRSPGLGDTAMYLCATSREGGWADTQYFGPGTRLTVL.

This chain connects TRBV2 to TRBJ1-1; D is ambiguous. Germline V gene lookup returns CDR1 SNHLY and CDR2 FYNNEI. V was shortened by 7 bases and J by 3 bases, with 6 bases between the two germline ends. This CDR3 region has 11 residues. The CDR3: CASKEYTEAFF. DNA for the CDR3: TGTGCCAGCAAAGAGTACACTGAAGCTTTCTTT.

DNA for the CDR3: TGTGCCAGCAGCGTAATTAGCGGGTCGTACAATGAGCAGTTCTTC. This encodes CASSVISGSYNEQFF. The chain couples TRBV9 to TRBJ2-1; 7 bases fit TRBD2. The junction had 5 bases not matched to a gene; V was cut back by 1 base and J by 4 bases. The CDR3 extends over 15 amino acids. CDR1 and CDR2 (germline): SGDLS, YYNGEE.

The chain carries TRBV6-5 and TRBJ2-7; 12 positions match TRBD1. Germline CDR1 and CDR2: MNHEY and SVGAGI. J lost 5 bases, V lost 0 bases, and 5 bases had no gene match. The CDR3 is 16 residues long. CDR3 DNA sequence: TGTGCCAGCAGTTACTCCGGGGACAGGGGGCTGAACGAGCAGTACTTC. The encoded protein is CASSYSGDRGLNEQYF.

The CDR3 DNA reads TGTGCCAGCAGCTTGGATAGCGGGAACTACAATGAGCAGTTCTTC. Translating it yields CASSLDSGNYNEQFF. The chain links TRBV11-2 to TRBJ2-1; 8 bases fit TRBD2. CDR1 and CDR2 (germline): SGHAT, FQNNGV. The J segment lost 3 bases and the V segment lost 3 bases, leaving 4 bases of the junction unmatched. The CDR3 runs 15 residues. Together with reference TRBV11-2 and TRBJ2-1, the CDR3 gives the full variable domain: EAGVAQSPRYKIIEKRQSVAFWCNPISGHATLYWYQQILGQGPKLLIQFQNNGVVDDSQLPKDRFSAERLKGVDSTLKIQPAKLEDSAVYLCASSLDSGNYNEQFFGPGTRLTVL.

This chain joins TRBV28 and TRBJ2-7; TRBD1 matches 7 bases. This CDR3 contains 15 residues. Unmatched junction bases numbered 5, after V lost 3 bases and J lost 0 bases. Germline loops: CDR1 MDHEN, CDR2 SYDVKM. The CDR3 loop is CASSFRQGNSYEQYF. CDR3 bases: TGTGCCAGCAGTTTTCGACAGGGAAACTCCTACGAGCAGTACTTC. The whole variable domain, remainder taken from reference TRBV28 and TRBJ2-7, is DVKVTQSSRYLVKRTGEKVFLECVQDMDHENMFWYRQDPGLGLRLIYFSYDVKMKEKGDIPEGYSVSREKKERFSLILESASTNQTSMYLCASSFRQGNSYEQYFGPGTRLTVT.

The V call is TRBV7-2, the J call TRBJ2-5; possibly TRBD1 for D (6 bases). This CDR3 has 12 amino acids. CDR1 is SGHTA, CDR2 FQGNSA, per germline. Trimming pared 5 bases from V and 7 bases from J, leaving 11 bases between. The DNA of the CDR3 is TGTGCCAGCAGCGTAAGCAGGGGGACCCAGTACTTC. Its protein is CASSVSRGTQYF. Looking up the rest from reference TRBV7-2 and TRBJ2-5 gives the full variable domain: GAGVSQSPSNKVTEKGKDVELRCDPISGHTALYWYRQSLGQGLEFLIYFQGNSAPDKSGLPSDRFSAERTGGSVSTLTIQRTQQEDSAVYLCASSVSRGTQYFGPGTRLLVL.

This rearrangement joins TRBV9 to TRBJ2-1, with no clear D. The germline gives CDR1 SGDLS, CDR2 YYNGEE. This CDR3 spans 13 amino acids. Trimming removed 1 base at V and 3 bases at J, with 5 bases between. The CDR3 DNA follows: TGTGCCAGCAGCGTACAATTCTACAATGAGCAGTTCTTC. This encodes CASSVQFYNEQFF.

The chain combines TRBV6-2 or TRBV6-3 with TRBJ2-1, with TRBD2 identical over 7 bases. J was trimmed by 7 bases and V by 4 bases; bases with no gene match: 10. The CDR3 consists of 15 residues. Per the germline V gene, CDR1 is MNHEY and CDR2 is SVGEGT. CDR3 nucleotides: TGTGCCAGCAGTTTTACTCCCACTAGCGTGAATGAGCAGTTCTTC. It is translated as CASSFTPTSVNEQFF.

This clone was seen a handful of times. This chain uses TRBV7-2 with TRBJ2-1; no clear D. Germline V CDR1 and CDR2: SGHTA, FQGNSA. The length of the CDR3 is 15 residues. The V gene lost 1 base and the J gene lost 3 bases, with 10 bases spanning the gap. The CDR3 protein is CASSLGGGNYNEQFF. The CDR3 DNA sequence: TGTGCCAGCAGCTTAGGCGGCGGAAACTACAATGAGCAGTTCTTC.

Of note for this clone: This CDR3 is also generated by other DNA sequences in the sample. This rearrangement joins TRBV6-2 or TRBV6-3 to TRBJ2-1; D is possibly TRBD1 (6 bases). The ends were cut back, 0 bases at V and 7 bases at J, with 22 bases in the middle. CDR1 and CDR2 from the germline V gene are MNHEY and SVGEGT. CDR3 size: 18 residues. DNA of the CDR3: TGTGCCAGCAGTTACTCATTGACTTGGGGGAGCCAGGGGAATGAGCAGTTCTTC. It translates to CASSYSLTWGSQGNEQFF.

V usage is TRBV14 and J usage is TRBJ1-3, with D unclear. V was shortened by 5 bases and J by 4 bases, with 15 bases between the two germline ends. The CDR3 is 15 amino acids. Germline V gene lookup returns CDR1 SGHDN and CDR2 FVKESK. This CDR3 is CASSAMLNSGNTIYF. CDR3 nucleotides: TGTGCCAGCAGCGCTATGTTAAACTCGGGAAACACCATATATTTT.

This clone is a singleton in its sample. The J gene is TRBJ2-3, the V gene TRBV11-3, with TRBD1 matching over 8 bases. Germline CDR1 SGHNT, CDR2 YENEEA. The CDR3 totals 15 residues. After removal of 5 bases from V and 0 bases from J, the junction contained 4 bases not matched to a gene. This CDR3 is CASSPTGASTDTQYF. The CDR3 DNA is TGTGCCAGCAGCCCGACAGGGGCTAGCACAGATACGCAGTATTTT.

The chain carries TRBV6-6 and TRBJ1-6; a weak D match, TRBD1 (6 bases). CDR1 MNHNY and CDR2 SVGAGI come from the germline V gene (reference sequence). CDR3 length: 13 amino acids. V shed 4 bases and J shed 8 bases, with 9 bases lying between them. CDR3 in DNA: TGTGCCAGCAGTTTCAACAGGGATTCACCCCTCCACTTT. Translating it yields CASSFNRDSPLHF.

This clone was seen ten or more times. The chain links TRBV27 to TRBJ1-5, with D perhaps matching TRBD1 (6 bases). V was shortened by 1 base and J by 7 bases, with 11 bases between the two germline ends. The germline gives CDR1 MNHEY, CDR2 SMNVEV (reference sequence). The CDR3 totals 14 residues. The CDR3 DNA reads TGTGCCAGCAGTTTATTCAGGGGAGCCCAGCCCCAGCATTTT. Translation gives CASSLFRGAQPQHF.

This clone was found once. The CDR3 spells CAWSGGQGNEKLFF. The CDR3 DNA reads TGTGCCTGGAGTGGAGGACAGGGTAATGAAAAACTGTTTTTT. This chain links TRBV30 with TRBJ1-4; TRBD1 matches 8 bases. Germline loops: CDR1 GTSNPN, CDR2 SVGIG (reference sequence). Trimming took 1 base from V and 4 from J; bases not matched to a gene: 2. This CDR3 region has 14 residues.

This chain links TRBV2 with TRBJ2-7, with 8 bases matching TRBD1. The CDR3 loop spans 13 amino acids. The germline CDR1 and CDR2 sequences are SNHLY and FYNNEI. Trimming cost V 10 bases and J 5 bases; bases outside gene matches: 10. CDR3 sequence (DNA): TGTGCCACTTGGGACAGGCGGCGGAACGAGCAGTACTTC. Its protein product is CATWDRRRNEQYF.

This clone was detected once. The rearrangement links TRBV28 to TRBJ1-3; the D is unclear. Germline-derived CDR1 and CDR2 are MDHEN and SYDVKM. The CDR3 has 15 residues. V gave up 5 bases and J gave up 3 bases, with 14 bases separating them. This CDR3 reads CASSNRGLGGNTIYF. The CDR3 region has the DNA TGTGCCAGCAGTAACCGAGGGCTAGGTGGAAACACCATATATTTT.

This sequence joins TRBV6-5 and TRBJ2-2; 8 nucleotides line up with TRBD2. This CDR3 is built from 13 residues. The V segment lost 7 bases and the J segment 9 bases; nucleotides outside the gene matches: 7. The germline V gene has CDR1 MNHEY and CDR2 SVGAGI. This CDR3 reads CASTPRGGWELFF. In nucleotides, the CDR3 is TGTGCCAGCACCCCACGGGGGGGGTGGGAGCTGTTTTTT.

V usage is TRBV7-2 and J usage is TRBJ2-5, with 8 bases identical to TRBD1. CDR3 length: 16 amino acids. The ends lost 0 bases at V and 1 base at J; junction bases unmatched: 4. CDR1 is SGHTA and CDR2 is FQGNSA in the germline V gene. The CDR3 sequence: CASSLAIGQGQETQYF. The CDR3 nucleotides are TGTGCCAGCAGCTTAGCGATCGGACAGGGCCAAGAGACCCAGTACTTC.

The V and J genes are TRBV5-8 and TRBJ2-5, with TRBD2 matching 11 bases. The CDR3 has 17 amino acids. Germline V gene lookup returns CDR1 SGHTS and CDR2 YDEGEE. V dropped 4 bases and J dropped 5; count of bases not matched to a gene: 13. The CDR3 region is CASSPGRLAGIHETQYF. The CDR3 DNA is TGTGCCAGCAGCCCCGGAAGACTAGCGGGAATCCACGAGACCCAGTACTTC.

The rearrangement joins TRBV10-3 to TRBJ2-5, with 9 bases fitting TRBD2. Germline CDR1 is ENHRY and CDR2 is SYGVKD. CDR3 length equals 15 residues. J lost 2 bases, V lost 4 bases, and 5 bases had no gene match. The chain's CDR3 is CAISALAGTQETQYF. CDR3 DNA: TGTGCCATCAGTGCCCTAGCGGGAACTCAAGAGACCCAGTACTTC.

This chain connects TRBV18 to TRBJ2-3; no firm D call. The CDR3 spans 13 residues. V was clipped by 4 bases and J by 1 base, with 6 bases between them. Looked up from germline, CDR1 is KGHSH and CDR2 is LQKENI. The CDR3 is CASSRGGTDTQYF. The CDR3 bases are TGTGCCAGCTCACGTGGAGGCACAGATACGCAGTATTTT.